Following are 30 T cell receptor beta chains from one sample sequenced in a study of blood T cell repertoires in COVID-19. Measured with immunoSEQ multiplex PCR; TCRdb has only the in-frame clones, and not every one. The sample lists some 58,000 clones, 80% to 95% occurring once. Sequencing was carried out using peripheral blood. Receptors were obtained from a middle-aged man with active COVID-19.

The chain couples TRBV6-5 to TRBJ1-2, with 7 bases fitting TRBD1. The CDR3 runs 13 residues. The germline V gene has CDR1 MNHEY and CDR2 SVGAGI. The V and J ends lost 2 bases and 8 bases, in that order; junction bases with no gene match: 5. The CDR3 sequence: CASSYTGVGGYTF. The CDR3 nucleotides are TGTGCCAGCAGTTACACAGGGGTAGGGGGCTACACCTTC.

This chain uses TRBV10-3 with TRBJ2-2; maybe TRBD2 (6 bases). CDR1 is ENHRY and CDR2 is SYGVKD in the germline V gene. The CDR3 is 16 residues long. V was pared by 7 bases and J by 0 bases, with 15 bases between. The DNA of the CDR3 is TGTGCCATCAACTCAGACAGCGGGTCGAACACCGGGGAGCTGTTTTTT. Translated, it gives CAINSDSGSNTGELFF.

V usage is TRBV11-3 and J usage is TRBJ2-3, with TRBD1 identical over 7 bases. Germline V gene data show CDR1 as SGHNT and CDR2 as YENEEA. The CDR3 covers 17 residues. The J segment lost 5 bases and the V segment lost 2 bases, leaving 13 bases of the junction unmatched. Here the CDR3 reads CASSLTWDRPQGDTQYF. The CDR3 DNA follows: TGTGCCAGCAGCTTAACATGGGACAGACCCCAGGGAGATACGCAGTATTTT.

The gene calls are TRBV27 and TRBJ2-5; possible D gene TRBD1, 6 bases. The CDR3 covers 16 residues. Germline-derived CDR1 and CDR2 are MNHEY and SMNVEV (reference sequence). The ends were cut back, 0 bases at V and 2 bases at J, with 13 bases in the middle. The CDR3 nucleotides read TGTGCCAGCAGTTTATCGGCAGGGGTCGTTCAAGAGACCCAGTACTTC. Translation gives CASSLSAGVVQETQYF.

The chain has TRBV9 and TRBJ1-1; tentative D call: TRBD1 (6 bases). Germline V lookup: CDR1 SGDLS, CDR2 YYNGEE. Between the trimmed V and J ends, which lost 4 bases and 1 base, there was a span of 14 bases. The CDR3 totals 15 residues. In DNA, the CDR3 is TGTGCCAGCAGCCCGACCCCGGACAGGAACACTGAAGCTTTCTTT. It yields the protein CASSPTPDRNTEAFF.

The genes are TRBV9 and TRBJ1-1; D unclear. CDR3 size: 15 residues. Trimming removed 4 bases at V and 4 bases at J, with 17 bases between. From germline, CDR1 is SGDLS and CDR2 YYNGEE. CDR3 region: CASSPRSRGGTEAFF. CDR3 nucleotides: TGTGCCAGCAGCCCTCGGAGTCGAGGTGGCACTGAAGCTTTCTTT. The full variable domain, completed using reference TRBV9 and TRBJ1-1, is DSGVTQTPKHLITATGQRVTLRCSPRSGDLSVYWYQQSLDQGLQFLIQYYNGEERAKGNILERFSAQQFPDLHSELNLSSLELGDSALYFCASSPRSRGGTEAFFGQGTRLTVV.

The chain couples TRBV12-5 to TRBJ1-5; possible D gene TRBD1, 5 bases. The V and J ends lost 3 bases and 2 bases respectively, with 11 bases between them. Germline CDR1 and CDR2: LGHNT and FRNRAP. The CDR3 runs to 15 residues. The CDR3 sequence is CASGLWGWGNQPQHF. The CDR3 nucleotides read TGTGCTAGTGGTTTATGGGGCTGGGGCAATCAGCCCCAGCATTTT.

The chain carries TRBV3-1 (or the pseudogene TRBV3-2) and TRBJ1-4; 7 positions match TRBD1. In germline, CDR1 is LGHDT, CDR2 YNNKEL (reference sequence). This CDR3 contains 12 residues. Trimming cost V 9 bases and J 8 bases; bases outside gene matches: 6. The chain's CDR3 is CARETGEEKLFF. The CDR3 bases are TGTGCCAGAGAAACAGGGGAGGAAAAACTGTTTTTT.

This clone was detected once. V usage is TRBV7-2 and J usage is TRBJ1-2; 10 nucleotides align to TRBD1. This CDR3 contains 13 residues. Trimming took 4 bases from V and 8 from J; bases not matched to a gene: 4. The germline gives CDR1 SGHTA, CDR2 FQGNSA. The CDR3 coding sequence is TGTGCCAGCAGCTCCCGGACAGGGGGGGGCTACACCTTC. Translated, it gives CASSSRTGGGYTF.

The CDR3 DNA reads TGTGCCAGCGGCCAGGCCGGTATCACTGAAGCTTTCTTT. Residues: CASGQAGITEAFF. The chain joins TRBV28 to TRBJ1-1, with unresolved D. Germline values: CDR1 MDHEN, CDR2 SYDVKM. This CDR3 comprises 13 residues. Trimming shortened V by 8 bases and J by 4 bases, and 14 bases separated the two germline ends.

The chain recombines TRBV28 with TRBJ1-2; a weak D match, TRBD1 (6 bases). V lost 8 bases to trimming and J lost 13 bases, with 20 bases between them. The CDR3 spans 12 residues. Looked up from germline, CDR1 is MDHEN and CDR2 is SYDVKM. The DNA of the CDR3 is TGTGCCAGCGGCCGTACAGGGCGGGGGTGCACCTTC. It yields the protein CASGRTGRGCTF.

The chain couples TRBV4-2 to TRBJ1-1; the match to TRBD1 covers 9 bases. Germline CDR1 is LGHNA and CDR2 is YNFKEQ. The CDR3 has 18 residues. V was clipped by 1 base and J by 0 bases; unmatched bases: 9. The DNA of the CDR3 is TGTGCCAGCAGCCAAGGTAGTGGGACAGGGACGGTGAACACTGAAGCTTTCTTT. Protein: CASSQGSGTGTVNTEAFF.

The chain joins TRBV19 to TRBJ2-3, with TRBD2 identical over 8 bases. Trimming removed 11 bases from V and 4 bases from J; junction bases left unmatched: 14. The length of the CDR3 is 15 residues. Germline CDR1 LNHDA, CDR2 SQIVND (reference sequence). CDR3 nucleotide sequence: TGTGCCGCAGGCCCCCCGACTAGCGACGCAGATACGCAGTATTTT. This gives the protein CAAGPPTSDADTQYF. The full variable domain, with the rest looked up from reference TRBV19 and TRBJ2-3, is DGGITQSPKYLFRKEGQNVTLSCEQNLNHDAMYWYRQDPGQGLRLIYYSQIVNDFQKGDIAEGYSVSREKKESFPLTVTSAQKNPTAFYLCAAGPPTSDADTQYFGPGTRLTVL.

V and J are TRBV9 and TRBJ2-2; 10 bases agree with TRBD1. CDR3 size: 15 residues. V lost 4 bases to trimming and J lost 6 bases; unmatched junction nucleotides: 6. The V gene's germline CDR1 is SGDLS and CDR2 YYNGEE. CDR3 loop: CASSPTDRGAGELFF. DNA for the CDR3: TGTGCCAGCAGCCCAACGGACAGGGGGGCCGGGGAGCTGTTTTTT.

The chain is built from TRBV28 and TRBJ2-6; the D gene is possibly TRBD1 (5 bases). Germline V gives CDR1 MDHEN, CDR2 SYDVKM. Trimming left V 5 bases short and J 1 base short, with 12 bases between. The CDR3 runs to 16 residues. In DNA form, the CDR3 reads TGTGCCAGCAGTAGACAGCTAAGTTCTGGGGCCAACGTCCTGACTTTC. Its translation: CASSRQLSSGANVLTF.

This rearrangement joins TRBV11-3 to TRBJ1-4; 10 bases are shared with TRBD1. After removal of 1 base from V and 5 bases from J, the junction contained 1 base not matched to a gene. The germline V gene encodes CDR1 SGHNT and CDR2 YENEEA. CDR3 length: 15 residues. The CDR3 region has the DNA TGTGCCAGCAGCTTAGCGGGACAGGGGAATGAAAAACTGTTTTTT. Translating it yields CASSLAGQGNEKLFF.

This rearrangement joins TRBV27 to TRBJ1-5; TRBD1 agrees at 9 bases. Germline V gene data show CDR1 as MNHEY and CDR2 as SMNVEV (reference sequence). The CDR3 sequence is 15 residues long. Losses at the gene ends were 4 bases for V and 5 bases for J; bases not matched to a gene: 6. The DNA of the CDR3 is TGTGCCAGCAGTTCAGGCACAGGGGGCGATCAGCCCCAGCATTTT. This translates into CASSSGTGGDQPQHF.

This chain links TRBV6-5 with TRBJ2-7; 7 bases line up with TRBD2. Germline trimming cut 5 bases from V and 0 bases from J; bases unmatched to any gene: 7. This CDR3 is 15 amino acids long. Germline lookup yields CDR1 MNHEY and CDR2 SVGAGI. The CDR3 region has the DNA TGTGCCAGCAGTACCCGCGGGGAGGGCTCCTACGAGCAGTACTTC. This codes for CASSTRGEGSYEQYF.

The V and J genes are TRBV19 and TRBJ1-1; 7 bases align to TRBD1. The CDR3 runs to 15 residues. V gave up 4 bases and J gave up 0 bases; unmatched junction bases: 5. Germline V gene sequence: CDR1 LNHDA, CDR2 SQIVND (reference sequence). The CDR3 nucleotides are TGTGCCAGTAGTAAACAGGGACAGCTGAACACTGAAGCTTTCTTT. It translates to CASSKQGQLNTEAFF.

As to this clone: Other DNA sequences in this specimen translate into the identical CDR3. The DNA for the CDR3 is TGTGCCAGCAGCCAGGGGGCTGGGGCCAACGTCCTGACTTTC. It specifies CASSQGAGANVLTF. The chain is built from TRBV5-4 and TRBJ2-6; the match to TRBD1 covers 7 bases. With V trimmed by 4 bases and J by 2 bases, 0 bases remained unmatched. CDR3 length: 14 amino acids. CDR1 is SGHNT and CDR2 is YYREEE in the germline V gene (reference sequence).

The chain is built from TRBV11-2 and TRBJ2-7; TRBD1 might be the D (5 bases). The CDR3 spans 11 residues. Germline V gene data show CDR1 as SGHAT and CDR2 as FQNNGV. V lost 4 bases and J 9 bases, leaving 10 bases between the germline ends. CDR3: CASSSRTSQYF. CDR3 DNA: TGTGCCAGCAGCTCGCGGACATCGCAGTACTTC.

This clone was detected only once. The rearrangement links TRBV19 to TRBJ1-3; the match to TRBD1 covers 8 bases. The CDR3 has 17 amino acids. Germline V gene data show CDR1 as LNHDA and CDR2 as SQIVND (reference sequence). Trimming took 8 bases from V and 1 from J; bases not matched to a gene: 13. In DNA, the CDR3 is TGTGCCAGTTCTCCGGACAGGGCCGCGTTGTCTGGAAACACCATATATTTT. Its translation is CASSPDRAALSGNTIYF.

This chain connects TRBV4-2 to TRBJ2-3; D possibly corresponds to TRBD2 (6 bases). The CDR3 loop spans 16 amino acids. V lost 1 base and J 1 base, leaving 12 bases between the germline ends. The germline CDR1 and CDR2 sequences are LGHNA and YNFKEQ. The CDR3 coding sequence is TGTGCCAGCAGCCAAGTAGTCTCGGGGGGCACAGATACGCAGTATTTT. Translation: CASSQVVSGGTDTQYF.

In DNA, the CDR3 is TGTGCCACCTCGGGACAGGGGTTGCAGCCCCAGCATTTT. Its translation: CATSGQGLQPQHF. The chain joins TRBV10-3 to TRBJ1-5; 10 nucleotides match TRBD1. V trimming: 10 bases; J trimming: 7 bases; junction bases outside the gene matches: 7. CDR1 is ENHRY, CDR2 SYGVKD, per germline. The CDR3 runs to 13 residues.

The CDR3 is CASSATGYGTDTQYF. The DNA for the CDR3 is TGTGCCAGCAGTGCGACAGGTTACGGCACAGATACGCAGTATTTT. The chain employs TRBV2 and TRBJ2-3; D might be TRBD1 (6 bases). Trimming removed 4 bases at V and 1 base at J, with 12 bases between. The CDR3 is 15 residues long. Looked up from germline, CDR1 is SNHLY and CDR2 is FYNNEI.

In nucleotides, the CDR3 is TGTGCCATCAGTGAGGGACTCAGCACAGATACGCAGTATTTT. The encoded protein is CAISEGLSTDTQYF. The chain couples TRBV10-3 to TRBJ2-3, with TRBD2 as a possible D gene (5 bases). The germline gives CDR1 ENHRY, CDR2 SYGVKD. Trimming removed 2 bases from V and 0 bases from J, with 6 bases in between. The CDR3 is made up of 14 amino acids.

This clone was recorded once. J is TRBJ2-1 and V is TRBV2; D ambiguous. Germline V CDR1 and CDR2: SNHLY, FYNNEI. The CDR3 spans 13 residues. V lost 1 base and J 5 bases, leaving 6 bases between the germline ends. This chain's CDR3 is CASSEDRHNEQFF. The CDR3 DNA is TGTGCCAGCAGTGAAGACAGACACAATGAGCAGTTCTTC.

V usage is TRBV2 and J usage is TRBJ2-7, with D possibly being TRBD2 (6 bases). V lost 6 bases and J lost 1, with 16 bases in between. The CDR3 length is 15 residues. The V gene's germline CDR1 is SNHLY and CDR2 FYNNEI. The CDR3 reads CASRTIDGGSYEQYF. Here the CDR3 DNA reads TGTGCCAGCAGGACAATCGACGGGGGATCCTACGAGCAGTACTTC.

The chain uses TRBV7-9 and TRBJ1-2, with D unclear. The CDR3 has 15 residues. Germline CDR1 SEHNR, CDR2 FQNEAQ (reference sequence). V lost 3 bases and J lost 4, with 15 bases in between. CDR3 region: CASSLGVGLGYGYTF. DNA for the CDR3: TGTGCCAGCAGCTTGGGAGTGGGTTTGGGCTATGGCTACACCTTC.

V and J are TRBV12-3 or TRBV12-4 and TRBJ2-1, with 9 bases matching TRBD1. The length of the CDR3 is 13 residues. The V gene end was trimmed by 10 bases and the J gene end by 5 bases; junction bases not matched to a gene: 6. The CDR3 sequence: CATQRTGDNEQFF. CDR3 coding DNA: TGTGCCACCCAAAGGACAGGGGACAATGAGCAGTTCTTC.